This T cell receptor beta chain was observed in a study of T cells after yellow fever vaccination (dated by TCRdb to between 2018 and 2021). Regarding the research as a whole: Libraries from fractions with low cell numbers were prepared with the SMART-Seq v4 Ultra Low Input RNA kit. Blood was collected at multiple timepoints before and after primary and secondary immunization, and bulk PBMC replicates and cell subsets were isolated. Two healthy male donors, one aged 18 to 30 and one aged 30 to 40 years, made up the cohort. To track T-cell clones before and after primary and booster YFV17D yellow fever vaccination, bulk TCR alpha and beta repertoires were sequenced longitudinally. Overall study results and their limits: A small share of clonotypes occurred in both CD4 and CD8 compartments, likely arising from convergent recombination. Compared with the primary T-cell response, the secondary T-cell response was weaker but faster, peaking on day 5 rather than day 15. After the booster, most of the clones that had expanded following primary vaccination were detected again (almost 98% of CD4 and 80% to 90% of CD8), which suggests that memory was broadly maintained. FACS-sorted repertoires could contain abundant contaminating clonotypes from the bulk population, so computational filtering was required. Because the study included only a couple of donors, the extent to which the findings can be generalized is limited.

Trimming accounts for 5 bases at V and 0 bases at J, while the number of junction bases matched to no gene is 3. The CDR3 starts with the cysteine, ends with the phenylalanine, and has 15 residues. The retained sequence is limited to the CDR3, 45 bases, with the frame set at the first base. Looking up the germline V gene yields CDR1 MDHEN and CDR2 SYDVKM. Synthesis of TCR cDNA relied on 5'RACE template switching, a step that introduced a universal primer site along with unique molecular identifiers. Priming for cDNA synthesis came from both the TCR alpha and TCR beta constant segments. Library amplification used two PCR steps, and the second PCR step added sample barcodes and sequencing adapters. Sequencing of the libraries was done on either Illumina HiSeq 2500 (2x100 bp) or NovaSeq (2x150 bp). From the authors' description of their analysis: Reads were demultiplexed and collapsed into UMI consensus sequences with MIGEC, and V(D)J alignment was performed with MiXCR. Vaccine-responding clonotypes were defined with edgeR using replicate PBMC samples, requiring FDR below 0.01 and a log2 fold change above 5 up to day 15. Bulk clonotypes were assigned CD4 or CD8 identity according to which sequenced CD4 or CD8 repertoire held them at higher abundance. The public reads were quality trimmed at Q25 with fastp and then assembled into clones with MiXCR by TCRdb, keeping productive beta chains. CDR3 protein duplicates are merged, each entry listing the most common genes and DNA. What appears here as the V and J calls and clone size reflects TCRdb's work, not the paper's. Counted in this sample were about 630,000 distinct CDR3 sequences; about 12% of them appeared once. The biggest ten clones account for around 14% of the sample.

This clonotype was counted a few times. Its antigen remains unidentified. Base qualities are not recorded, but no much larger clone differs from it by a single base. According to the study, the label for this sample's treatment or condition signals: live attenuated yellow fever vaccine strain. Two biological replicates of bulk PBMCs were collected at each blood-draw timepoint. A standard Ficoll-Paque protocol was used to isolate PBMCs from peripheral blood. RNA was extracted with TriZol from bulk PBMCs, CD4 and CD8 fractions, and dextramer-positive and dextramer-negative fractions. This TCR derives from a man aged 25 to 45 who received the YFV17D yellow fever vaccine. This specimen consisted of PBMCs, obtained on the day of the yellow fever booster vaccination. In this chain, TRBV28 is recombined with TRBJ2-2, and 7 junctional nucleotides match TRBD1. CDR3 reads: CASSPGQTNTGELFF. The DNA reads as follows: TGTGCCAGCAGTCCGGGACAGACGAACACCGGGGAGCTGTTTTTT.